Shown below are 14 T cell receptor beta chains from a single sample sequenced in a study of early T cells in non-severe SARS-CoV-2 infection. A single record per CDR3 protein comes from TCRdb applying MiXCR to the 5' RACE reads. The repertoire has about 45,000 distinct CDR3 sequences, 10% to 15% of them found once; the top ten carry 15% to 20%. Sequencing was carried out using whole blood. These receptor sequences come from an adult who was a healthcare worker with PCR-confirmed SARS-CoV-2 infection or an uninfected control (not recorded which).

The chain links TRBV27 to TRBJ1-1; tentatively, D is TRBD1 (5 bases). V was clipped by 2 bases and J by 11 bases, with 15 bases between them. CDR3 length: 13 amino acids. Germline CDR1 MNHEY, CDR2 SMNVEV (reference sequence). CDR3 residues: CASSLNRPGTAFF. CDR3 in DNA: TGTGCCAGCAGTTTAAACCGCCCAGGGACTGCTTTCTTT.

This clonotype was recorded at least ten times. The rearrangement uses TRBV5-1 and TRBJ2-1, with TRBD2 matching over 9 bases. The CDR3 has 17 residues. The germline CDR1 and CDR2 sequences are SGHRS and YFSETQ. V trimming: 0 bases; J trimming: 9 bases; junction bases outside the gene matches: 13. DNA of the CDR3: TGCGCCAGCAGCTTGGAGGCTAGCGGGGCCTCAGGGGGTGAGCAGTTCTTC. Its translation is CASSLEASGASGGEQFF.

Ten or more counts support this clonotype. The CDR3, as DNA: TGTGCCAGCAGTTGGTCAGGGGGGGATCAGCCCCAGCATTTT. It yields the protein CASSWSGGDQPQHF. The V gene is TRBV6-6, the J gene TRBJ1-5; 7 nucleotides line up with TRBD1. Germline assignment: CDR1 MNHNY and CDR2 SVGAGI (reference sequence). CDR3 length equals 14 residues. The ends lost 4 bases at V and 5 bases at J; junction bases unmatched: 5.

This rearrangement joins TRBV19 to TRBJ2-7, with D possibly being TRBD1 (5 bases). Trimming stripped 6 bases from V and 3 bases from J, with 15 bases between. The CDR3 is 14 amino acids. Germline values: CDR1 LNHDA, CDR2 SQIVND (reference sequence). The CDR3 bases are TGTGCCAGTAGCCGTTCCGCCAGGGTCTACGAGCAGTACTTC. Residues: CASSRSARVYEQYF.

CDR3 sequence (DNA): TGCAGTGCTAAGGACGGGACAGGGATGGCTGAAGCTTTCTTT. Protein: CSAKDGTGMAEAFF. The gene calls are TRBV20-1 and TRBJ1-1; 9 nucleotides match TRBD1. With V trimmed by 4 bases and J by 6 bases, 9 bases remained unmatched. This CDR3 has 14 amino acids. Germline lookup yields CDR1 DFQATT and CDR2 SNEGSKA (reference sequence).

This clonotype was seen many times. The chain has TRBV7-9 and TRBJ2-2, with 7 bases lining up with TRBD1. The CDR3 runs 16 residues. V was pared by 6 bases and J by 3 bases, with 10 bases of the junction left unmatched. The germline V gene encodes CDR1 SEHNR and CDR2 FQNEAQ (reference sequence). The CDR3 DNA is TGTGCCAGCAGACAGAGGCGACAGGGCGACACCGGGGAGCTGTTTTTT. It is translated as CASRQRRQGDTGELFF.

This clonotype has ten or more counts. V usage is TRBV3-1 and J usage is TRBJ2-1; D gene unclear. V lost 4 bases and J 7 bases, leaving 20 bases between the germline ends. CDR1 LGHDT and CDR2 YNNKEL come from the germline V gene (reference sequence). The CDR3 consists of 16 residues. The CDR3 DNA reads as TGTGCCAGCAGCCCCTACAATGGGCCGCTTATGAATGAGCAGTTCTTC. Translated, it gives CASSPYNGPLMNEQFF.

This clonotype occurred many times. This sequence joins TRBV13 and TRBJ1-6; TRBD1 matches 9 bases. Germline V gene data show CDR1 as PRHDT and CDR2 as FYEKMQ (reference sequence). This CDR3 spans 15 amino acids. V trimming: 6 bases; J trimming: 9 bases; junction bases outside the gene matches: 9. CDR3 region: CASRERTGESSPLHF. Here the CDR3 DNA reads TGTGCCAGCAGGGAAAGGACAGGGGAGAGTTCACCCCTCCACTTT.

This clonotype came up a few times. CDR3 residues: CSVEDLGGTQYF. The CDR3, as DNA: TGCAGCGTTGAAGATCTAGGCGGGACCCAGTACTTC. The chain is built from TRBV29-1 and TRBJ2-5; no reliable D call. V lost 0 bases to trimming and J lost 7 bases, with 9 bases between them. Germline assignment: CDR1 SQVTM and CDR2 ANQGSEA. This CDR3 has 12 amino acids. The full variable domain, with the rest looked up from reference TRBV29-1 and TRBJ2-5, is SAVISQKPSRDICQRGTSLTIQCQVDSQVTMMFWYRQQPGQSLTLIATANQGSEATYESGFVIDKFPISRPNLTFSTLTVSNMSPEDSSIYLCSVEDLGGTQYFGPGTRLLVL.

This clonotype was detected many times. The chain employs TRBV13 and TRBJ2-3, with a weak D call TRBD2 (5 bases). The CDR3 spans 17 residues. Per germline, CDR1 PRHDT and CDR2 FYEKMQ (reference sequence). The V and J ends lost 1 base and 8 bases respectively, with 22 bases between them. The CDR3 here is CASSLASPDGRYGTQYF. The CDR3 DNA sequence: TGTGCCAGCAGCTTAGCTAGCCCCGACGGGCGGTACGGTACGCAGTATTTT.

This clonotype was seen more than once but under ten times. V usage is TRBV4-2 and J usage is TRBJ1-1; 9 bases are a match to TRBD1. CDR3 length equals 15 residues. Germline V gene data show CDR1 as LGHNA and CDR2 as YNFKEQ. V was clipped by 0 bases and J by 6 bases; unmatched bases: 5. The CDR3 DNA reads TGTGCCAGCAGCCAAGATGGACAGGGGTCGTCTGAAGCTTTCTTT. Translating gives CASSQDGQGSSEAFF.

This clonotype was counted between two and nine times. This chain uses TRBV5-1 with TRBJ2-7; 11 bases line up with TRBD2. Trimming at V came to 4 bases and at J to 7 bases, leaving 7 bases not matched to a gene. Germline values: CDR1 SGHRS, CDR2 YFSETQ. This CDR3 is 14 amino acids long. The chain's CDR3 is CASSQLAGAWEQYF. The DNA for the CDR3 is TGCGCCAGCAGCCAACTAGCGGGAGCTTGGGAGCAGTACTTC.

The CDR3, as DNA: TGCAGTGCTAGAATGGTGTCGGCGGGGCGGACAGATACGCAGTATTTT. Amino acid sequence: CSARMVSAGRTDTQYF. The genes are TRBV20-1 and TRBJ2-3; D possibly corresponds to TRBD2 (6 bases). V was pared by 2 bases and J by 3 bases, with 18 bases between. In germline, CDR1 is DFQATT, CDR2 SNEGSKA (reference sequence). The CDR3 is made up of 16 amino acids.

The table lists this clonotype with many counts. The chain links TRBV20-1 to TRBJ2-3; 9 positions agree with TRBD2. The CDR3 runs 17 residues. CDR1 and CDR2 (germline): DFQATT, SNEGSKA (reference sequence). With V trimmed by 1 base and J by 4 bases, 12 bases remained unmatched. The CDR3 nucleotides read TGCAGTGCTAGAGGCCCCATCGGGCGGGGGGGCTCAGATACGCAGTATTTT. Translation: CSARGPIGRGGSDTQYF.